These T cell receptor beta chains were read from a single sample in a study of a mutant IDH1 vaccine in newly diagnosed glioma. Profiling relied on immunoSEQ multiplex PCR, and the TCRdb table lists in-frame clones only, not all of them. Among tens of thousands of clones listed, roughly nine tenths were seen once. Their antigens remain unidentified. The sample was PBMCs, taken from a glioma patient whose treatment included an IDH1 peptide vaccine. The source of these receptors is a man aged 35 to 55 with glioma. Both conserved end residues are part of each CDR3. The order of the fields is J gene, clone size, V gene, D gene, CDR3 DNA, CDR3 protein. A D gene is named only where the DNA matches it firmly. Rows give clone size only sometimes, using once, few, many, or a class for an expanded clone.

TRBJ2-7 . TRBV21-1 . TGTGCCAGCAGCTCTTCGGACGGACCAACCGAGCAGTACTTC CASSSSDGPTEQYF
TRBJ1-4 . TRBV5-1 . TGCGCCAGCAGCTCTAGGGGCGGAGCTAATGAAAAACTGTTTTTT CASSSRGGANEKLFF
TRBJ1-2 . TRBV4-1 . TGCGCCAGCAGCCAAGATCCCGGACAGTTCGATGGCTACACCTTC CASSQDPGQFDGYTF
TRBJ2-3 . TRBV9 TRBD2 TGTGCCAGCAGCGTAGACGACGGGGCGGGAGGGCCAAGGAATACGCAGTATTTT CASSVDDGAGGPRNTQYF
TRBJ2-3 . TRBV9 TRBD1 TGTGCCAGCAGCGTCGGACAGGGTACTGATACGCAGTATTTT CASSVGQGTDTQYF
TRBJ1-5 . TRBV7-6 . TGTGCCAGCAGCCTAGATGGACAGCACAATCAGCCCCAGCATTTT CASSLDGQHNQPQHF
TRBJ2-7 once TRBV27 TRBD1 TGTGCCAGCAGTAGGGACAGCTCCTACGAGCAGTACTTC CASSRDSSYEQYF
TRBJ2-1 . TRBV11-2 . TGTGCCAGCAGCTTAGACCGCAACAATGAGCAGTTCTTC CASSLDRNNEQFF
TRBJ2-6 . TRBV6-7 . TGTGCCAGCAGTACCGCACAGTATTTACAAAGTCGGGCCAACGTCCTGACTTTC CASSTAQYLQSRANVLTF
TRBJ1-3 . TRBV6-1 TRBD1 TGTGCCAGCAGTGTTTCTTCTGGGACAGCTGGAAACACCATATATTTT CASSVSSGTAGNTIYF
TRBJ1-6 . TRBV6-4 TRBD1 TGTGCCAGCAGTATCGTCCGGGACAGTAATTCACCCCTCCACTTT CASSIVRDSNSPLHF
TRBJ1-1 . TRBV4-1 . TGCGCCAGCAGCCAAGAGGGGGTCTTGGGGACTGAAGCTTTCTTT CASSQEGVLGTEAFF
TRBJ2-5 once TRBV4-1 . TGCGCCAGCAGCCAAGAGGTTCCGTCGGCGGCCCGGCTGGAGACCCAGTACTTC CASSQEVPSAARLETQYF
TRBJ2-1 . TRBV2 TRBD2 TGTGCCAGCATCCTAGCGGACGTCTCCTACAATGAGCAGTTCTTC CASILADVSYNEQFF
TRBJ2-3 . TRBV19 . TGTGCCAGTAGTCCCGGTCGGACGGGAAGCAGCACAGATACGCAGTATTTT CASSPGRTGSSTDTQYF
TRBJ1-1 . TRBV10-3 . TGTGCCATCAGTGTAAATAGGGGGGGGTTTCTCACTGAAGCTTTCTTT CAISVNRGGFLTEAFF
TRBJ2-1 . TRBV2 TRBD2 TGTGCCAGCAGTGAGACTAGCGGGATTCCTGAGCAGTTCTTC CASSETSGIPEQFF
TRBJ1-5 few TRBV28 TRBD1 TGTGCCAGCCGGAAAATGGACAGGCCCTATAGCAATCAGCCCCAGCATTTT CASRKMDRPYSNQPQHF
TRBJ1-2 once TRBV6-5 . TGTGCCAGCAGTTACTCGGGGGTCTATGGCTACACCTTC CASSYSGVYGYTF
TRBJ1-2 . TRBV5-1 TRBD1 TGCGCCAGCAGCTTTGGACAGGGGAAAGGCTACACCTTC CASSFGQGKGYTF
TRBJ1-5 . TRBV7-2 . TGTGCCAGCAGCCCCGGGGGGGGGCAGCCCCAGCATTTT CASSPGGGQPQHF
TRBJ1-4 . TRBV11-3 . TGTGCCAGCAGCTGGCGAAGGGGTCTGTTTTTT CASSWRRGLFF
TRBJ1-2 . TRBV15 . TGTGCCACCAGCAGCAACCCCTCGGGCGCGGGCAGGGATCCGTTCGGCTACACCTTC CATSSNPSGAGRDPFGYTF
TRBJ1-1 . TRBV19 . TGTGCCAGTAAGCTTCGACAGAACACTGAAGCTTTCTTT CASKLRQNTEAFF